A single sample gave rise to the 32 T cell receptor beta chains below, sequenced in a study of long-term antiretroviral therapy in people with HIV. At survey level, the immunoSEQ assay was run in its v3.0 version. Profiled with immunoSEQ multiplex PCR; TCRdb holds only in-frame clones, not every one. The top ten clones hold 8% to 9% of a sample with tens of thousands of clones, approximately 81% of them seen once. Material: unsorted PBMCs, obtained 4.8 to 5 years after starting antiretroviral therapy. The receptors here all came from a man between 40 and 49 years old with HIV.

As DNA, the CDR3 is TGTGCCTGGGAAGGACAGGGGGCTGCAAAGACCCAGTACTTC. It specifies CAWEGQGAAKTQYF. The gene calls are TRBV30 and TRBJ2-5; 11 bases fit TRBD1. V was clipped by 5 bases and J by 6 bases; unmatched bases: 8. The CDR3 sequence is 14 residues long. Germline V CDR1 and CDR2: GTSNPN, SVGIG (reference sequence).

V usage is TRBV5-1 and J usage is TRBJ2-7, with D possibly being TRBD1 or TRBD2 (5 bases each). The CDR3 is 13 amino acids. V gave up 0 bases and J gave up 4 bases, with 8 bases separating them. CDR1 is SGHRS, CDR2 YFSETQ, per germline. In DNA, the CDR3 is TGCGCCAGCAGCTTGGGGGGGTTATACGAGCAGTACTTC. Translation: CASSLGGLYEQYF.

This chain joins TRBV27 and TRBJ2-7; 9 nucleotides agree with TRBD1. Germline trimming cut 2 bases from V and 2 bases from J; bases unmatched to any gene: 4. From germline, CDR1 is MNHEY and CDR2 SMNVEV (reference sequence). The CDR3 length is 15 residues. CDR3 sequence (DNA): TGTGCCAGCAGTTTACCCGGACAGGGGCCCTACGAGCAGTACTTC. As protein: CASSLPGQGPYEQYF.

This clone occurred a few times. This chain links TRBV7-9 with TRBJ1-2; 8 bases are shared with TRBD1. Per the germline V gene, CDR1 is SEHNR and CDR2 is FQNEAQ (reference sequence). There are 13 residues in the CDR3. V lost 5 bases to trimming and J lost 8 bases; unmatched junction nucleotides: 7. This CDR3 reads CASSLDRGWGYTF. Written as DNA, the CDR3 is TGTGCCAGCAGCCTAGACAGGGGCTGGGGCTACACCTTC.

This chain uses TRBV27 with TRBJ2-2; 13 bases are a match to TRBD2. V dropped 5 bases and J dropped 6; count of bases not matched to a gene: 9. Germline CDR1 reads MNHEY; CDR2 reads SMNVEV (reference sequence). The CDR3 covers 17 residues. The CDR3 here is CASSPPGLAGSPGELFF. For the CDR3, the DNA is TGTGCCAGCAGTCCACCGGGACTAGCGGGATCCCCCGGGGAGCTGTTTTTT.

The chain recombines TRBV7-8 with TRBJ1-5, with D unclear. The CDR3 extends over 21 amino acids. Germline V CDR1 and CDR2: SGHVS, FQNEAQ. Trimming took off 5 bases at V and 0 bases at J, with 29 bases between the two ends. CDR3 region: CASSHLSTLRQIPNSNQPQHF. CDR3 bases: TGTGCCAGCAGCCATTTGTCTACCCTCCGGCAGATCCCAAATAGCAATCAGCCCCAGCATTTT.

This chain links TRBV27 with TRBJ2-7; no clear D. Germline CDR1 and CDR2: MNHEY and SMNVEV (reference sequence). The CDR3 is 13 residues long. V dropped 8 bases and J dropped 0 bases, with 11 bases sitting between them. The CDR3 coding sequence is TGTGCCAGCGGGGTGGACCCCTCCTACGAGCAGTACTTC. This encodes CASGVDPSYEQYF.

V gene TRBV19 combines with J gene TRBJ2-7; 7 positions match TRBD2. V was clipped by 10 bases and J by 1 base; unmatched bases: 10. The length of the CDR3 is 14 residues. The germline CDR1 and CDR2 sequences are LNHDA and SQIVND (reference sequence). The CDR3 reads CATKSQRGSYEQYF. For the CDR3, the DNA is TGTGCCACCAAAAGCCAGCGGGGATCCTACGAGCAGTACTTC.

The chain employs TRBV4-2 and TRBJ2-1, with 14 bases matching TRBD2. Germline V gene sequence: CDR1 LGHNA, CDR2 YNFKEQ. V gave up 8 bases and J gave up 7 bases; unmatched junction bases: 10. The CDR3 loop spans 16 amino acids. CDR3 nucleotides: TGTGCCAGCTCCCGGGGGGGACTAGCGGGAGTTAATGAGCAGTTCTTC. Protein product: CASSRGGLAGVNEQFF.

The rearrangement links TRBV10-1 to TRBJ2-1; 10 bases match TRBD1. Unmatched junction bases numbered 8, after V lost 8 bases and J lost 7 bases. The germline V gene has CDR1 WNHNN and CDR2 SYGVQD (reference sequence). This CDR3 contains 14 residues. The CDR3 DNA reads as TGCGCCAGCGGTGGACAGGGGGACCTGAATGAGCAGTTCTTC. Translating it yields CASGGQGDLNEQFF.

This chain uses TRBV7-2 with TRBJ2-1; 8 bases match TRBD2. The CDR3 is 16 amino acids. V shed 5 bases and J 2 bases; nucleotides not matched to a gene: 8. CDR1 is SGHTA and CDR2 is FQGNSA in the germline V gene. CDR3 sequence: CASSQRRGVPYNEQFF. The DNA for the CDR3 is TGTGCCAGCAGCCAAAGGCGGGGGGTACCCTACAATGAGCAGTTCTTC.

This chain joins TRBV5-1 and TRBJ2-7; TRBD1 or TRBD2 may be the D gene (5 bases each). The CDR3 has 16 residues. Germline CDR1 reads SGHRS; CDR2 reads YFSETQ. The V end was cut by 0 bases, the J end by 0 bases, with 13 bases between. CDR3 protein: CASSLAGAGTSYEQYF. As DNA, the CDR3 is TGCGCCAGCAGCTTGGCGGGTGCAGGGACCTCCTACGAGCAGTACTTC.

The chain recombines TRBV25-1 with TRBJ1-1, with D hard to call. This CDR3 comprises 14 residues. Trimming pared 7 bases from V and 4 bases from J, leaving 16 bases between. Germline V gene sequence: CDR1 MGHDK, CDR2 SYGVNS. CDR3: CASTQTPWGTEAFF. CDR3 DNA: TGTGCCAGCACCCAAACCCCTTGGGGCACTGAAGCTTTCTTT.

The chain uses TRBV23-1 and TRBJ2-6; 8 nucleotides line up with TRBD1. TRBV23-1 is assigned to the ORF class and has an uncertain function. The V and J ends lost 8 bases and 2 bases, in that order; junction bases with no gene match: 17. The CDR3 totals 19 residues. CDR3 sequence reads: CASFTVGQGILTGANVLTF. CDR3 nucleotide sequence: TGCGCCAGCTTTACAGTAGGACAGGGAATTTTGACTGGGGCCAACGTCCTGACTTTC.

The V gene is TRBV9, the J gene TRBJ2-3, with 7 bases identical to TRBD2. V dropped 4 bases and J dropped 3; count of bases not matched to a gene: 17. The CDR3 runs 18 residues. Per germline, CDR1 SGDLS and CDR2 YYNGEE. The CDR3 reads CASSPGWRGTKGTDTQYF. In DNA form, the CDR3 reads TGTGCCAGCAGCCCCGGCTGGCGGGGGACTAAAGGGACAGATACGCAGTATTTT. The whole variable domain, filled in from reference TRBV9 and TRBJ2-3, reads DSGVTQTPKHLITATGQRVTLRCSPRSGDLSVYWYQQSLDQGLQFLIQYYNGEERAKGNILERFSAQQFPDLHSELNLSSLELGDSALYFCASSPGWRGTKGTDTQYFGPGTRLTVL.

This chain connects TRBV27 to TRBJ2-1, with 8 positions matching TRBD2. CDR1 and CDR2 from the germline V gene are MNHEY and SMNVEV (reference sequence). V lost 10 bases to trimming and J lost 7 bases; unmatched junction nucleotides: 6. CDR3 length: 12 residues. CDR3 sequence (DNA): TGTGCCACCACGGGACTAGATAATGAGCAGTTCTTC. The encoded protein is CATTGLDNEQFF.

The gene calls are TRBV27 and TRBJ2-7, with 7 bases matching TRBD1. The length of the CDR3 is 14 residues. V lost 9 bases, J lost 7 bases, and 15 bases stayed unmatched. Germline CDR1 MNHEY, CDR2 SMNVEV (reference sequence). In DNA, the CDR3 is TGTGCCAGTTATCCTCACAAGGACAGGCGGGAGCAGTACTTC. Protein sequence: CASYPHKDRREQYF.

This rearrangement joins TRBV4-2 to TRBJ2-3; no firm D call. This CDR3 region has 18 residues. Between the trimmed V and J ends, which lost 1 base and 2 bases, there was a span of 19 bases. CDR1 is LGHNA and CDR2 is YNFKEQ in the germline V gene. For the CDR3, the DNA is TGTGCCAGCAGCCAAGCTGGTGGGTCCGGCGGATACACAGATACGCAGTATTTT. Its protein is CASSQAGGSGGYTDTQYF.

The J gene is TRBJ2-7, the V gene TRBV9; 10 bases match TRBD2. Germline CDR1 and CDR2: SGDLS and YYNGEE. The CDR3 consists of 15 residues. Trimming took 2 bases from V and 2 from J; bases not matched to a gene: 4. CDR3 sequence reads: CASSVGSGGAYEQYF. The DNA for the CDR3 is TGTGCCAGCAGCGTGGGAAGCGGGGGGGCCTACGAGCAGTACTTC.

V is TRBV5-1 and J is TRBJ1-1; D is ambiguous. Germline CDR1 reads SGHRS; CDR2 reads YFSETQ. The CDR3 spans 15 residues. Trimming shortened V by 2 bases and J by 1 base, and 12 bases separated the two germline ends. CDR3 bases: TGCGCCAGCAGCTTAAATACCGGGTCGAACACTGAAGCTTTCTTT. This translates into CASSLNTGSNTEAFF.

The chain is built from TRBV6-4 and TRBJ1-1, with a possible D match to TRBD1 (5 bases). Trimming took off 0 bases at V and 13 bases at J, with 12 bases between the two ends. Germline-derived CDR1 and CDR2 are MRHNA and SNTAGT. This CDR3 comprises 12 residues. CDR3 bases: TGTGCCAGCAGTGACTCTGGGCAGGGTTTTTTCTTT. Translating gives CASSDSGQGFFF.

V is TRBV11-1 and J is TRBJ1-1; D is uncertain. V was clipped by 2 bases and J by 2 bases, with 6 bases between them. CDR3 length equals 13 residues. Germline CDR1 SGHAT, CDR2 FQDESV (reference sequence). This CDR3 reads CASSLSRNTEAFF. CDR3 sequence (DNA): TGTGCCAGCAGCTTAAGCAGAAACACTGAAGCTTTCTTT.

The V and J genes are TRBV5-5 and TRBJ2-2, with a possible D match to TRBD2 (5 bases). The length of the CDR3 is 14 residues. The V end was cut by 7 bases, the J end by 5 bases, with 15 bases between. CDR1 is SGHKS and CDR2 is YYEKEE in the germline V gene (reference sequence). The CDR3 loop reads CASLRISGTGELFF. For the CDR3, the DNA is TGTGCCAGCTTGCGTATATCGGGGACCGGGGAGCTGTTTTTT.

This sequence joins TRBV7-9 and TRBJ1-6; 10 nucleotides align to TRBD1. This CDR3 region has 16 residues. V dropped 5 bases and J dropped 9; count of bases not matched to a gene: 10. Germline V gene lookup returns CDR1 SEHNR and CDR2 FQNEAQ (reference sequence). CDR3 region: CASSKRPGQGTSPLHF. DNA of the CDR3: TGTGCCAGCAGCAAACGACCGGGACAGGGGACTTCACCCCTCCACTTT.

This CDR3 is CASSKTGTGYGYTF. The CDR3 DNA follows: TGTGCCAGCAGCAAAACAGGGACGGGCTATGGCTACACCTTC. This chain joins TRBV7-9 and TRBJ1-2; the D gene is possibly TRBD1 (6 bases). The CDR3 spans 14 residues. Trimming removed 5 bases from V and 4 bases from J, with 14 bases in between. From germline, CDR1 is SEHNR and CDR2 FQNEAQ (reference sequence).

The chain links TRBV11-2 to TRBJ1-1; possibly TRBD1 for D (6 bases). Germline lookup yields CDR1 SGHAT and CDR2 FQNNGV. V was clipped by 2 bases and J by 7 bases, with 11 bases between them. The CDR3 spans 13 residues. The CDR3 nucleotides read TGTGCCAGCAGCTTATGGACAGAACATGAAGCTTTCTTT. Its protein product is CASSLWTEHEAFF.

The chain carries TRBV5-6 and TRBJ2-5; D remains ambiguous. Trimming cost V 3 bases and J 3 bases, with 12 bases left between them. Germline V CDR1 and CDR2: SGHDT, YYEEEE. CDR3 length equals 14 residues. The CDR3 DNA reads as TGTGCCAGCAGCTCCCCTCTGGGGAAAGAGACCCAGTACTTC. It yields the protein CASSSPLGKETQYF.

The chain is built from TRBV7-2 and TRBJ1-1; D unclear. The V and J ends lost 3 bases and 8 bases respectively, with 7 bases between them. This CDR3 has 11 residues. Germline CDR1 reads SGHTA; CDR2 reads FQGNSA. For the CDR3, the DNA is TGTGCCAGCAGCTTCGGCAGGGAAGCTTTCTTT. Translating it yields CASSFGREAFF.

The chain recombines TRBV6-5 with TRBJ2-7, with D perhaps TRBD1 (5 bases). V shed 6 bases and J shed 0 bases, with 9 bases lying between them. CDR3 length: 13 residues. The germline V gene encodes CDR1 MNHEY and CDR2 SVGAGI. CDR3 DNA sequence: TGTGCCAGCAGGAGACAGAGCTCCTACGAGCAGTACTTC. It codes for CASRRQSSYEQYF.

This clone is large. This rearrangement joins TRBV28 to TRBJ2-7; no firm D call. This CDR3 spans 14 amino acids. V lost 8 bases to trimming and J lost 0 bases, with 14 bases between them. Germline V gene data show CDR1 as MDHEN and CDR2 as SYDVKM. As DNA, the CDR3 is TGTGCCAGCTGCTGGACCGTCAGCTCCTACGAGCAGTACTTC. Translation: CASCWTVSSYEQYF.

Notes on this clone: The junction departs from germline at one end; a sequencing error may be responsible. The chain has TRBV7-7 and TRBJ2-5; D gene ambiguous. The CDR3 spans 15 residues. The germline gives CDR1 SSHAT, CDR2 FNYEAQ (reference sequence). CDR3 coding DNA: TGTGCTAGCAGCTTAGCCTCAGTAGAGGAAGAGACCCAGTACTTC. It specifies CASSLASVEEETQYF.

This clone was counted a few times. J is TRBJ2-1 and V is TRBV7-2; D gene unclear. V shed 2 bases and J shed 9 bases, with 11 bases lying between them. This CDR3 spans 13 amino acids. CDR1 and CDR2 from the germline V gene are SGHTA and FQGNSA. The DNA for the CDR3 is TGTGCCAGCAGCTTACAGTGGGAAAGTGAGCAGTTCTTC. The encoded protein is CASSLQWESEQFF.